This T cell receptor beta chain was captured by sequencing in a study of T cells in localized non-small cell lung cancer. CDR1 SGHRS and CDR2 YFSETQ come from the germline V gene. Trimming removed 4 bases at V and 4 bases at J, with 3 bases between. This CDR3 comprises 11 residues. Study outcomes and limitations: Appearing in adjacent lung were a median 57 of the top 100 tumor clones.

Profiled with immunoSEQ multiplex PCR; TCRdb holds only in-frame clones, not every one. This sample carries 45,000 to 55,000 clones, roughly 88% of them seen once, and the ten largest clones take about 18%. Turning to this clone: Its antigen remains unidentified.

The chain recombines TRBV5-1 with TRBJ2-1, with no clear D. Here the sequenced sample was peripheral blood, taken before any cancer treatment. The clonotype comes from a male donor at least 60 years old with stage III squamous cell lung carcinoma. The CDR3 DNA follows: TGCGCCAGCAGCACTTACAATGAGCAGTTCTTC. Translation: CASSTYNEQFF.